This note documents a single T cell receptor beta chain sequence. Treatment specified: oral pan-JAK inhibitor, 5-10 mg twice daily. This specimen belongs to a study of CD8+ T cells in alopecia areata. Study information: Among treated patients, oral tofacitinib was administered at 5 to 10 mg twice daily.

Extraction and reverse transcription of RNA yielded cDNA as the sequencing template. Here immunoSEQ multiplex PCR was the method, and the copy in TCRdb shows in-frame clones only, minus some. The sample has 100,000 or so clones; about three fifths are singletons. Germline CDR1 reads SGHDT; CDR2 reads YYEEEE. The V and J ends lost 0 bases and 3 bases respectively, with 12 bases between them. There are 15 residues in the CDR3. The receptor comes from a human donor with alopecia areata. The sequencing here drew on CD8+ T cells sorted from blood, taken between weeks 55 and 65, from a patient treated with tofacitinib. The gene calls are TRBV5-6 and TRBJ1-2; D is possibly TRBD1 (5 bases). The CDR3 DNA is TGTGCCAGCAGCTTGGGTTACGGGGGAGACTATGGCTACACCTTC. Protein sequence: CASSLGYGGDYGYTF.